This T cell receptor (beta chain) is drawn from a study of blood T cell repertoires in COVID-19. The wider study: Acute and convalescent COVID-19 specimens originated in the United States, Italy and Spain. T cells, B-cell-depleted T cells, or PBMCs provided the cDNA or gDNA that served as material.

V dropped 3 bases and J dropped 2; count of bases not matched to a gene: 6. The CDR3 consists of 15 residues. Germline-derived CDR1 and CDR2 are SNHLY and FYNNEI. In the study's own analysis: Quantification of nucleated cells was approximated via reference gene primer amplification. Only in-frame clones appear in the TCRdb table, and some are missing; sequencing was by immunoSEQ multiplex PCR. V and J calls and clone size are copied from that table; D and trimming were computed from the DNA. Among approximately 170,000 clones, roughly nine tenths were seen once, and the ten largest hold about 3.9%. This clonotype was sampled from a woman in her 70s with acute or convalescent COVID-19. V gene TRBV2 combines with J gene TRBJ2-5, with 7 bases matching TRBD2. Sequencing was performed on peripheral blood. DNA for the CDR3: TGTGCCAGCAGTGAGCGGGGGAGTAATCAAGAGACCCAGTACTTC. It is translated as CASSERGSNQETQYF.